The next 25 T cell receptor beta chains were all read from a single sample in a study of Graves' ophthalmopathy and Graves' hyperthyroidism. CDR3 regions of TCR beta were amplified from RNA transcripts. HTBI primers primed a first-round RT-PCR, and a second-round multiplex PCR followed. TCRdb re-derived calls from the multiplex PCR reads in MiXCR, one entry per CDR3 protein. The sample includes about 410,000 distinct CDR3 sequences, 15% to 20% of them seen just once. The material sequenced was peripheral blood. The source of these receptors is a woman between 18 and 29 years old with Graves' ophthalmopathy.

J is TRBJ1-1 and V is TRBV30; a weak D match, TRBD1 (5 bases). Germline values: CDR1 GTSNPN, CDR2 SVGIG (reference sequence). Between the trimmed V and J ends, which lost 0 bases and 4 bases, there was a span of 12 bases. CDR3 length: 14 amino acids. The CDR3 loop reads CAWSVGGGITEAFF. The CDR3 DNA follows: TGTGCCTGGAGTGTTGGGGGAGGGATCACTGAAGCTTTCTTT.

At least ten counts were recorded for this clonotype. J is TRBJ2-7 and V is TRBV6-1; TRBD1 is a possible D gene (6 bases). Trimming cost V 6 bases and J 0 bases, with 12 bases left between them. The CDR3 runs to 14 residues. Per germline, CDR1 MNHNS and CDR2 SASEGT. The CDR3 nucleotides are TGTGCCAGCAGGAATACAGGGATCTCCTACGAGCAGTACTTC. Translated, it gives CASRNTGISYEQYF.

The table lists this clonotype with many counts. The chain has TRBV6-1 and TRBJ1-1, with unresolved D. The CDR3 loop spans 14 amino acids. V was clipped by 10 bases and J by 1 base, with 16 bases between them. The V gene's germline CDR1 is MNHNS and CDR2 SASEGT. The CDR3 loop is CATIRTRGNTEAFF. DNA of the CDR3: TGTGCCACCATACGGACTCGTGGGAACACTGAAGCTTTCTTT.

This clonotype was picked up many times. The chain links TRBV20-1 to TRBJ2-5, with D possibly TRBD1 on 6 matching bases. V lost 5 bases, J lost 1 base, and 11 bases lay in between. This CDR3 has 13 residues. The germline V gene has CDR1 DFQATT and CDR2 SNEGSKA (reference sequence). As DNA, the CDR3 is TGCAGTGCTCGTACGGACAGCCAAGAGACCCAGTACTTC. Translating it yields CSARTDSQETQYF.

The chain carries TRBV24-1 and TRBJ2-7, with D hard to call. The V gene lost 4 bases and the J gene lost 0 bases, with 6 bases spanning the gap. The germline V gene encodes CDR1 KGHDR and CDR2 SFDVKD. The CDR3 runs 13 residues. In nucleotides, the CDR3 is TGTGCCACCAGTGAGGCCGGCTCCTACGAGCAGTACTTC. Its protein is CATSEAGSYEQYF.

This clonotype was recorded many times. This sequence joins TRBV27 and TRBJ2-7; possible D gene TRBD2, 5 bases. Germline V gene data show CDR1 as MNHEY and CDR2 as SMNVEV (reference sequence). V dropped 6 bases and J dropped 0 bases, with 12 bases sitting between them. The CDR3 runs to 14 residues. CDR3 DNA sequence: TGTGCCAGCAGCCCGTTCGGGGACTCCTACGAGCAGTACTTC. Its translation is CASSPFGDSYEQYF.

This clonotype has ten or more counts. The CDR3 here is CASSDTGLHQPQHF. The CDR3 DNA sequence: TGTGCCAGCAGCGACACAGGGCTTCATCAGCCCCAGCATTTT. This sequence joins TRBV9 and TRBJ1-5; a weak D match, TRBD1 (6 bases). CDR1 and CDR2 (germline): SGDLS, YYNGEE. With 3 bases removed from V and 5 bases from J, the gap between germline ends came to 12 bases. The CDR3 is made up of 14 amino acids. The entire variable domain, with the rest obtained from reference TRBV9 and TRBJ1-5, is as follows: DSGVTQTPKHLITATGQRVTLRCSPRSGDLSVYWYQQSLDQGLQFLIQYYNGEERAKGNILERFSAQQFPDLHSELNLSSLELGDSALYFCASSDTGLHQPQHFGDGTRLSIL.

This clonotype has at least ten counts. The gene calls are TRBV6-4 and TRBJ2-2; D unclear. Per germline, CDR1 MRHNA and CDR2 SNTAGT. Trimming pared 0 bases from V and 0 bases from J, leaving 5 bases between. The CDR3 covers 15 residues. The CDR3 coding sequence is TGTGCCAGCAGTGACTCCCCAACGAACACCGGGGAGCTGTTTTTT. Amino acid sequence: CASSDSPTNTGELFF.

In this sample, this clonotype turned up many times. CDR3 protein: CASSPPGGSGYTF. The CDR3 DNA follows: TGCGCCAGCAGCCCACCGGGGGGCAGCGGCTACACCTTC. The chain couples TRBV5-1 to TRBJ1-2, with TRBD1 as a possible D gene (6 bases). CDR1 and CDR2 (germline): SGHRS, YFSETQ. Trimming cost V 4 bases and J 8 bases, with 15 bases left between them. This CDR3 is 13 amino acids long.

This clonotype was recorded many times. The V call is TRBV29-1, the J call TRBJ2-7; D gene ambiguous. Between the trimmed V and J ends, which lost 2 bases and 7 bases, there was a span of 12 bases. Germline CDR1 SQVTM, CDR2 ANQGSEA. The CDR3 is made up of 12 amino acids. For the CDR3, the DNA is TGCAGCGTTGAAAGGGCCATGGGGGAGCAGTACTTC. It is translated as CSVERAMGEQYF.

This clonotype was counted at least ten times. The J gene is TRBJ2-2, the V gene TRBV7-2; no clear D. Trimming removed 5 bases from V and 6 bases from J, with 13 bases in between. There are 14 residues in the CDR3. In germline, CDR1 is SGHTA, CDR2 FQGNSA. CDR3 sequence reads: CASSNPLKAGELFF. The CDR3, as DNA: TGTGCCAGCAGCAACCCACTTAAGGCCGGGGAGCTGTTTTTT.

Ten or more counts support this clonotype. The chain is built from TRBV24-1 and TRBJ2-5, with D unresolved. CDR3 length: 13 residues. Germline CDR1 is KGHDR and CDR2 is SFDVKD. V was trimmed by 8 bases and J by 3 bases, leaving 12 bases between them. The CDR3 DNA sequence: TGTGCCACCATTTGGAAGAAAAAAGAGACCCAGTACTTC. It codes for CATIWKKKETQYF.

This clonotype was observed once. The rearrangement joins TRBV4-1 to TRBJ1-1; D not resolved. With 0 bases removed from V and 4 bases from J, the gap between germline ends came to 9 bases. Germline values: CDR1 MGHRA, CDR2 YSYEKL. The CDR3 is 14 amino acids. The CDR3 DNA reads as TGCGCCAGCAGCCAAGATAAGGCAGGCACTGAAGCTTTCTTT. Translating gives CASSQDKAGTEAFF.

This clonotype has a single count. The chain combines TRBV24-1 with TRBJ2-5; maybe TRBD1 (5 bases). Trimming shortened V by 4 bases and J by 12 bases, and 11 bases separated the two germline ends. Per germline, CDR1 KGHDR and CDR2 SFDVKD. This CDR3 is 11 amino acids long. Here the CDR3 DNA reads TGTGCCACCAGTGAAGGGGTTTTCGAGTACTTC. It specifies CATSEGVFEYF.

This clonotype was observed at least ten times. Here the CDR3 DNA reads TGTGCCAGCAGTCTACCCGACAGACTTAGCAATCAGCCCCAGCATTTT. Translating it yields CASSLPDRLSNQPQHF. The chain links TRBV6-5 to TRBJ1-5, with a weak D call TRBD1 (5 bases). V was cut by 5 bases and J by 0 bases, with 14 bases left in between. From germline, CDR1 is MNHEY and CDR2 SVGAGI. There are 16 residues in the CDR3.

The sample holds many counts of this clonotype. This sequence joins TRBV12-3 or TRBV12-4 and TRBJ1-1; a possible D gene is TRBD1 (6 bases). V lost 3 bases, J lost 1 base, and 12 bases lay in between. This CDR3 comprises 15 residues. In DNA form, the CDR3 reads TGTGCCAGCAGTTTCGGGGGGGGCTGGAACACTGAAGCTTTCTTT. This translates into CASSFGGGWNTEAFF.

There are many counts of this clonotype. V usage is TRBV20-1 and J usage is TRBJ2-7, with a possible D match to TRBD1 (5 bases). Germline V gives CDR1 DFQATT, CDR2 SNEGSKA (reference sequence). The CDR3 is 14 amino acids. Trimming pared 2 bases from V and 1 base from J, leaving 12 bases between. The DNA of the CDR3 is TGCAGTGCTAGACCCAGACAGCGTTCCTACGAGCAGTACTTC. Residues: CSARPRQRSYEQYF.

This clonotype was recorded at least ten times. The chain employs TRBV18 and TRBJ2-7, with D hard to call. The germline V gene has CDR1 KGHSH and CDR2 LQKENI. V lost 2 bases to trimming and J lost 5 bases, with 4 bases between them. The CDR3 runs to 11 residues. The CDR3 sequence: CASSPKDEQYF. CDR3 coding DNA: TGTGCCAGCTCACCAAAAGACGAGCAGTACTTC.

This clonotype was counted ten times or more. V usage is TRBV19 and J usage is TRBJ2-5; D gene ambiguous. Germline loops: CDR1 LNHDA, CDR2 SQIVND (reference sequence). V shed 5 bases and J shed 5 bases, with 15 bases lying between them. The CDR3 consists of 14 residues. The CDR3 nucleotides are TGTGCCAGTAGTCGACGGACCTTGCGGGAGACCCAGTACTTC. This translates into CASSRRTLRETQYF. Drawing the rest from reference TRBV19 and TRBJ2-5, the complete variable domain is DGGITQSPKYLFRKEGQNVTLSCEQNLNHDAMYWYRQDPGQGLRLIYYSQIVNDFQKGDIAEGYSVSREKKESFPLTVTSAQKNPTAFYLCASSRRTLRETQYFGPGTRLLVL.

There are a few counts of this clonotype. This clone may be a read error of a much larger clone one base away. The CDR3 carries no conserved terminal phenylalanine or tryptophan, so it likely arises from a read error. The gene calls are TRBV20-1 and TRBJ2-7; D might be TRBD2 (6 bases). The V end lost 1 base, the J end lost 3 bases, and 16 bases lay between the germline ends. CDR1 is DFQATT, CDR2 SNEGSKA, per germline (reference sequence). There are 15 residues in the CDR3. CDR3: CSARGGTWKNYEQYS. The CDR3 bases are TGCAGTGCTAGAGGGGGGACTTGGAAAAACTACGAGCAGTACTCC.

This clonotype was seen at least ten times. CDR3 in DNA: TGTGCCAGCAGCTTATCGAGCATGTCCTACGAGCAGTACTTC. Residues: CASSLSSMSYEQYF. J is TRBJ2-7 and V is TRBV7-9; D gene ambiguous. With 2 bases removed from V and 1 base from J, the gap between germline ends came to 9 bases. The V gene's germline CDR1 is SEHNR and CDR2 FQNEAQ (reference sequence). The CDR3 runs 14 residues.

CDR3 nucleotides: TGTGCCAGCAGTTACGCTGGGACAGGCACCTACGAGCAGTACTTC. It codes for CASSYAGTGTYEQYF. This chain joins TRBV6-5 and TRBJ2-7, with TRBD1 matching over 8 bases. The CDR3 has 15 residues. V trimming: 2 bases; J trimming: 2 bases; junction bases outside the gene matches: 5. From germline, CDR1 is MNHEY and CDR2 SVGAGI.

The table lists this clonotype with a few counts. This chain joins TRBV7-2 and TRBJ2-7, with no clear D. This CDR3 is 13 amino acids long. V gave up 1 base and J gave up 6 bases, with 10 bases separating them. CDR1 is SGHTA, CDR2 FQGNSA, per germline. The DNA of the CDR3 is TGTGCCAGCAGCTTAGGAGAGTTACCCGAGCAGTACTTC. Amino acid sequence: CASSLGELPEQYF.

This clonotype was seen repeatedly, ten times or more. The rearrangement links TRBV30 to TRBJ2-7; 7 bases align to TRBD2. The germline CDR1 and CDR2 sequences are GTSNPN and SVGIG (reference sequence). V lost 3 bases, J lost 1 base, and 15 bases stayed unmatched. This CDR3 has 17 amino acids. CDR3 sequence (DNA): TGTGCCTGGAGCGGTTCCTCTAGCGGAACACCTTCCTACGAGCAGTACTTC. As protein: CAWSGSSSGTPSYEQYF. Based on the CDR3 plus reference TRBV30 and TRBJ2-7, the full variable domain is SQTIHQWPATLVQPVGSPLSLECTVEGTSNPNLYWYRQAAGRGLQLLFYSVGIGQISSEVPQNLSASRPQDRQFILSSKKLLLSDSGFYLCAWSGSSSGTPSYEQYFGPGTRLTVT.

This clonotype was found many times. The rearrangement joins TRBV7-9 to TRBJ2-7, with TRBD2 matching 12 bases. This CDR3 has 14 amino acids. Looked up from germline, CDR1 is SEHNR and CDR2 is FQNEAQ (reference sequence). Trimming removed 10 bases from V and 3 bases from J; junction bases left unmatched: 7. The CDR3 nucleotides are TGTGCCATTGACCGGACTAGCGGGATCTACGAGCAGTACTTC. This translates into CAIDRTSGIYEQYF.